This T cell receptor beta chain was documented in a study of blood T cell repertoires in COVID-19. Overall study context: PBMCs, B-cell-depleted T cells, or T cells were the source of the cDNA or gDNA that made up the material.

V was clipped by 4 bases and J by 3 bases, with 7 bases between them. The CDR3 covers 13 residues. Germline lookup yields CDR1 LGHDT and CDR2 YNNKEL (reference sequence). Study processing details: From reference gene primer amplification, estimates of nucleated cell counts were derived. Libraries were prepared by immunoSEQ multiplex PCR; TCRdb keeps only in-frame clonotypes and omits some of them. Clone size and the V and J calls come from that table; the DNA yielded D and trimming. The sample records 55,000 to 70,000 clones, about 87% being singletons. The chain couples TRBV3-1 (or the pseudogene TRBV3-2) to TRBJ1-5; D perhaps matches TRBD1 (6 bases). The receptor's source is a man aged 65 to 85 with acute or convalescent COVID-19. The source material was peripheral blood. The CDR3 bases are TGTGCCAGCAGCCCAGGGGCCAATCAGCCCCAGCATTTT. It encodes CASSPGANQPQHF.